This paragraph covers one T cell receptor beta chain sequence. Its antigen is not identified. V trimming: 4 bases; J trimming: 3 bases; junction bases outside the gene matches: 9. The germline V gene encodes CDR1 MNHNS and CDR2 SASEGT. The CDR3 extends over 16 amino acids. The sample belongs to a study of cytomegalovirus exposure and HLA in healthy donors. About the research overall: Earlier work reported approximately 110 million unique TCR beta sequences from some 170 million T cells. Study-level findings and limits: Cytomegalovirus-associated status was assigned to roughly 160 TCR beta chains.

The PCR employed 60 Vbeta primers together with 13 Jbeta primers. Measured with immunoSEQ multiplex PCR; TCRdb has only the in-frame clones, and not every one. The table lists 95,000 to 150,000 clones, approximately 15% of them singletons. The specimen sequenced was PBMCs. The clonotype originates from a woman aged 18-30 years in good health and CMV-seronegative. This chain links TRBV6-1 with TRBJ1-1; 9 bases are shared with TRBD1. The DNA for the CDR3 is TGTGCCAGCAGTGCATACAGGGGGCCGAGCGACACTGAAGCTTTCTTT. Amino acid sequence: CASSAYRGPSDTEAFF.